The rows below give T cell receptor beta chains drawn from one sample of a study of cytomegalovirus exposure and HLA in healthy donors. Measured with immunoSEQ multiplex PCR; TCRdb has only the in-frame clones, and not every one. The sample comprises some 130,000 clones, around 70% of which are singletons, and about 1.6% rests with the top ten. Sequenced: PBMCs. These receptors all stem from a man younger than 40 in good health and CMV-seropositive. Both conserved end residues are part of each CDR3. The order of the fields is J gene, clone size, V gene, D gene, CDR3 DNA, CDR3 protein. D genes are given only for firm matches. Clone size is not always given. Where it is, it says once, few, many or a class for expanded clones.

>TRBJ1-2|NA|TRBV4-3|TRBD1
TGCGCCAGCGCACCCTCCGGGACAGGGAACTATGGCTACACCTTC
CASAPSGTGNYGYTF
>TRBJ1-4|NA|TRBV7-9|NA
TGTGCCAGCAGCCCTATAAGCTGGAGGCTCAATGAAAAACTGTTTTTT
CASSPISWRLNEKLFF
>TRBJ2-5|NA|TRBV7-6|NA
TGTGCCAGCAGCGGCCCCCCCTGGCGGTTCCAAGAGACCCAGTACTTC
CASSGPPWRFQETQYF
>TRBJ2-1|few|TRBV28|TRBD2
TGTGCCAGCAGGGAACTAGCGGGGGTATCCTACAATGAGCAGTTCTTC
CASRELAGVSYNEQFF
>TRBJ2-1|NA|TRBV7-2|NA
TGTGCCAGCAGCTTAAAGCCTCTTGGCTACAATGAGCAGTTCTTC
CASSLKPLGYNEQFF
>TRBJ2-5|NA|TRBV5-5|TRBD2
TGTGCCAGCAGCTTGGATCGCGGGAGGGCCTACGGAGAGACCCAGTACTTC
CASSLDRGRAYGETQYF
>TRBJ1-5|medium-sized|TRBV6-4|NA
TGTGCCAGCAGCCGCCAGGGGAGCGGTCAGCCCCAGCATTTT
CASSRQGSGQPQHF
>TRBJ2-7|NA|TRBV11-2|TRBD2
TGTGCCAGCAGCTTAGACGGGAGGGCCTCCTACGAGCAGTACTTC
CASSLDGRASYEQYF
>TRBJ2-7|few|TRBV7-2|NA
TGTGCCAGCAGCTTAGAACCGGGAGCTAGGTACTTC
CASSLEPGARYF
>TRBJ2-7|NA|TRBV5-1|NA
TGCGCCAGCAGCTTGGAAATCTCCTCCTACTACGAGCAGTACTTC
CASSLEISSYYEQYF
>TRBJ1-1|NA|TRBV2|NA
TGTGCCAGCAGGCGGGACGCCAACACTGAAGCTTTCTTT
CASRRDANTEAFF
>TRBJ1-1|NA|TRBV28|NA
TGTGCCAGCAGTTTATTACGGACAGTCACTGAAGCTTTCTTT
CASSLLRTVTEAFF
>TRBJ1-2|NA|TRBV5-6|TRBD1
TGTGCCAGCAGCTTGGTGGACAGGGTTGGGCAGACTAACTATGGCTACACCTTC
CASSLVDRVGQTNYGYTF
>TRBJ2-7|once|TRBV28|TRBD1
TGTGCCAGCAGTCAACCCCGGACAGGGGACCTATACTACGAGCAGTACTTC
CASSQPRTGDLYYEQYF
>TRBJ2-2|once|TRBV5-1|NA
TGCGCCAGCAGCTTTTTCTCCCAGGGGAACACCGGGGAGCTGTTTTTT
CASSFFSQGNTGELFF
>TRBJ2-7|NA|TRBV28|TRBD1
TGTGCCAGCAGTTCAGGGGGCAGTGGCGAGCAGTACTTC
CASSSGGSGEQYF
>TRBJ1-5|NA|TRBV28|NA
TGTGCCAGCAGTTTCCCCTCGACTTTTCCAGGGGTTCGTGGCAATCAGCCCCAGCATTTT
CASSFPSTFPGVRGNQPQHF
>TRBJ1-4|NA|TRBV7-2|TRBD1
TGTGCCAGCAGCTTAGTAGATAGCCGGACAGGGAGTGAAAAACTGTTTTTT
CASSLVDSRTGSEKLFF
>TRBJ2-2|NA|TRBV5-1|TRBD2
TGCGCCAGCAGCTCGAAAGGACTAGCGGGCGACACCGGGGAGCTGTTTTTT
CASSSKGLAGDTGELFF
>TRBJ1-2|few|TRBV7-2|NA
TGTGCCAGCAGCTTAGAGGCGGGCACGGCCGGCTATGGCTACACCTTC
CASSLEAGTAGYGYTF
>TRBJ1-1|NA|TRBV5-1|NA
TGCGCCAGCAGCTTGGCCATCGGGGGGTTGAACACTGAAGCTTTCTTT
CASSLAIGGLNTEAFF
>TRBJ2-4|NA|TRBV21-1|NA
TGTGCCAGCAGCAAAGTAGGGGCTAGCGGGACCGGGGCCAAAAACATTCAGTACTTC
CASSKVGASGTGAKNIQYF
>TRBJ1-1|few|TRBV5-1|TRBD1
TGCGCCAGCAGCTTGGGGCAGGGGGCGAGGACTGAAGCTTTCTTT
CASSLGQGARTEAFF
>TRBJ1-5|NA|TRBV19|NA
TGTGCCAGTACCTTGGGCTTGGGTAATCAGCCCCAGCATTTT
CASTLGLGNQPQHF
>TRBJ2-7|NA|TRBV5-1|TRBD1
TGCGCCAGCAGCCAGACAGGGCTCAGGTCCTACGAGCAGTACTTC
CASSQTGLRSYEQYF
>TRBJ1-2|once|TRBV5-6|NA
TGTGCCAGCAGCTTCGGACAGAACTATGATGGCTACACCTTC
CASSFGQNYDGYTF
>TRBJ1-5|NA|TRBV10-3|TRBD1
TGTGCCATCAGCCCCCGTGGGGGACAGGGAAATCAGCCCCAGCATTTT
CAISPRGGQGNQPQHF
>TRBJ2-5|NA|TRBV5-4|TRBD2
TGTGCCAGCAGCCGGGGGGGTGAAGAGACCCAGTACTTC
CASSRGGEETQYF
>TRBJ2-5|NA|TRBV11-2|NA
TGTGCCAGCAGCTTAGACTGGCTACGGGTGACCCAGTACTTC
CASSLDWLRVTQYF
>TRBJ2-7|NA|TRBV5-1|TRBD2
TGCGCCAGCAGCTTGGTGGGGGAGGGCTCGGGAGAGCAGTACTTC
CASSLVGEGSGEQYF
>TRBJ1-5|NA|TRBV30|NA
TGTGCCTGGAGCCGACAGAGCAATCAGCCCCAGCATTTT
CAWSRQSNQPQHF
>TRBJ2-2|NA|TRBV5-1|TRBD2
TGCGCCAGCAGCCCCCGTGGGGGGGACACCGGGGAGCTGTTTTTT
CASSPRGGDTGELFF
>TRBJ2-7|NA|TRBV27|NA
TGTGCCAGCAGTTCAGGCGCAACCTACGAGCAGTACTTC
CASSSGATYEQYF
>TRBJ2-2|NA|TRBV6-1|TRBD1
TGTGCCAGCAGTCCCCGGACAGGGGTTCCCGGGGAGCTGTTTTTT
CASSPRTGVPGELFF
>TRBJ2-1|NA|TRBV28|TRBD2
TGTGCCAGCAGTGGACCGGGACTAGGCCTACGGAATGAGCAGTTCTTC
CASSGPGLGLRNEQFF
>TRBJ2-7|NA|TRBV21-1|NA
TGTGCCAGCAGCAAAGTAATCAGATTCCCCCACCGCTACGAGCAGTACTTC
CASSKVIRFPHRYEQYF
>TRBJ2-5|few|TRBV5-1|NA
TGCGCCAGCAGCATGGATCTAGAGACCCAGTACTTC
CASSMDLETQYF
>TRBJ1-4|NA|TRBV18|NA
TGTGCCAGCTCACGCTCCCAAATTAGGGGAAATGAAAAACTGTTTTTT
CASSRSQIRGNEKLFF
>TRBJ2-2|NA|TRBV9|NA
TGTGCCAGCAGCGTAGGCCAGGCGAAACACACCGGGGAGCTGTTTTTT
CASSVGQAKHTGELFF
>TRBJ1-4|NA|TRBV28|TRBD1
TGTGCCAGCAGTCCTCCAGGACAGGGAGGGGAAAAACTGTTTTTT
CASSPPGQGGEKLFF
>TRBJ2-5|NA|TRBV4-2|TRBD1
TGTGCCAGCAGCCAAGAAGAGGGACAGGGGAGGGAGACCCAGTACTTC
CASSQEEGQGRETQYF
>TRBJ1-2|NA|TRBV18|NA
TGTGCCAGCTCCCCCGCGGGGGGAGATGGCTACACCTTC
CASSPAGGDGYTF
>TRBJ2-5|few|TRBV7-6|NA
TGTGCCAGCAGCTTAGTTCAGGGGTACCAAGAGACCCAGTACTTC
CASSLVQGYQETQYF
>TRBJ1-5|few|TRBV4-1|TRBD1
TGCGCCAGCAGCCACACAGGGGGCGCAAGCAATCAGCCCCAGCATTTT
CASSHTGGASNQPQHF